The TCR beta chain described here comes from a study of blood T cell repertoires in COVID-19. V was pared by 6 bases and J by 5 bases, with 25 bases between. Germline V CDR1 and CDR2: MGHDK, SYGVNS. This CDR3 has 17 residues. The data were produced by immunoSEQ multiplex PCR, yet TCRdb's version contains in-frame clones alone and is incomplete. The repertoire holds some 340,000 clones, 90% seen once, with roughly 3.9% in the top ten. The source is a woman aged 25 to 39 who had been exposed to COVID-19. Sequencing was carried out using PBMCs or T cells enriched from blood (not recorded which). The chain is built from TRBV25-1 and TRBJ1-1, with TRBD1 as a possible D gene (6 bases). CDR3 sequence: CASSSLGSAGAGTEAFF. The CDR3 nucleotides are TGTGCCAGCAGCAGCTTGGGGTCTGCAGGGGCAGGGACTGAAGCTTTCTTT.